A selection of T cell receptor beta chains follows, all from one sample in a study of cytomegalovirus exposure and HLA in healthy donors. Some clones are missing from TCRdb's copy, which holds only in-frame ones; the method was immunoSEQ multiplex PCR. Of about 76,000 clones listed, around 66% were seen once; the top ten hold 4% to 5%. Source material: PBMCs. These TCRs come from a man in his fifties or sixties in good health and CMV-seropositive. Both conserved end residues are trimmed from each CDR3. Fields, in order: J gene, V gene, CDR3 protein.

>TRBJ2-2|TRBV6-5
ASSYWRSGELF
>TRBJ1-6|TRBV11-2
ASSSYRGLYNSPLH
>TRBJ1-2|TRBV7-2
ASSPGQGGRGYT
>TRBJ1-1|TRBV27
ASSFRVDTEAF
>TRBJ2-7|TRBV2
ASSSGIVKYEQY
>TRBJ2-1|TRBV19
ASSIRREGYNEQF
>TRBJ1-2|TRBV5-1
ASSLGQVGYT
>TRBJ2-2|TRBV4-2
ASSPSGGRAYIGELF
>TRBJ2-1|TRBV11-2
ASSPGTSGKVVGSNEQF
>TRBJ1-1|TRBV29-1
SVMDRRGTEAF
>TRBJ2-6|TRBV9
ASSTPRPGQATGANVLT
>TRBJ2-7|TRBV5-1
ASNPTGGLDEQY
>TRBJ2-7|TRBV6-5
ASSYGASSYEQY
>TRBJ1-2|TRBV5-5
ASSLGQGGAYGYT
>TRBJ2-5|TRBV10-1
ASSESTTTGGETQY
>TRBJ2-7|TRBV28
ASSLFSYEQY
>TRBJ1-5|TRBV18
ASSGQGAQPQH
>TRBJ2-2|TRBV7-9
ASSLRGTGGSGELF
>TRBJ2-5|TRBV4-2
ASSQPITGEETQY
>TRBJ2-6|TRBV30
AWAQGGSGANVLT
>TRBJ2-7|TRBV7-9
ASSRQGSYEQY
>TRBJ2-1|TRBV11-3
ASSLGTGLAEQF
>TRBJ2-1|TRBV28
ASRTYGTLAGGGNEQF
>TRBJ2-1|TRBV27
AAGVGGEQF
>TRBJ2-7|TRBV5-1
ASSLASGGTYEQY
>TRBJ2-7|TRBV7-9
ASTEVGQAYEQY
>TRBJ2-1|TRBV6-1
ASTYGLAHNEQF
>TRBJ1-2|TRBV5-1
ASSQVTGGRGYGYT
>TRBJ1-2|TRBV27
ASSYRDGTGYT
>TRBJ2-7|TRBV19
ASSITTSGLYEQY
>TRBJ2-2|TRBV6-5
ASSYQPGLLGELF
>TRBJ2-5|TRBV19
ASSIRQGVYQETQY
>TRBJ1-1|TRBV6-4
ALPLETTQMNTEAF
>TRBJ2-1|TRBV4-1
ASSQVPGQGDEQF
>TRBJ2-5|TRBV5-6
ASSLEYAGTVLETQY